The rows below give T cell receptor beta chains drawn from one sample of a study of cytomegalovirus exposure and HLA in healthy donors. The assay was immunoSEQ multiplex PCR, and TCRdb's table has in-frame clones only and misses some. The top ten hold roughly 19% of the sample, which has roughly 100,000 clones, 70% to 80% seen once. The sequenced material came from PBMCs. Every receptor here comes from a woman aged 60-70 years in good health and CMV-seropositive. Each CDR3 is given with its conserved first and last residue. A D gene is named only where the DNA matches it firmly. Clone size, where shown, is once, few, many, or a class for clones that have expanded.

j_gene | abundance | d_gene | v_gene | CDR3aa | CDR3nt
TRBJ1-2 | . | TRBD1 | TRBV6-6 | CASRPGQGYGYTF | TGTGCCAGCAGGCCGGGACAGGGCTATGGCTACACCTTC
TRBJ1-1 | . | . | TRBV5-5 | CASSPSSSRGNTEAFF | TGTGCCAGCAGCCCTTCCTCGAGCCGGGGGAACACTGAAGCTTTCTTT
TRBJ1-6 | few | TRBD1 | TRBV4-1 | CASSQAGLTGGGSPLHF | TGCGCCAGCAGCCAAGCTGGATTGACAGGGGGGGGATCACCCCTCCACTTT
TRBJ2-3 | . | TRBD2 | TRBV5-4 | CASSLAAGGADTQYF | TGTGCCAGCAGCTTAGCAGCGGGAGGAGCAGATACGCAGTATTTT
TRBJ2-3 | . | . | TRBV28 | CASSPSGEDTQYF | TGTGCCAGCAGTCCTTCGGGGGAGGATACGCAGTATTTT
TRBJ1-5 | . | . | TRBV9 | CASSVDRVGQPQHF | TGTGCCAGCAGCGTAGACAGGGTGGGCCAGCCCCAGCATTTT
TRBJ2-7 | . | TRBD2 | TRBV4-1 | CASSQDLSGRTSYEQYF | TGCGCCAGCAGCCAAGACCTTAGCGGGAGAACCTCCTACGAGCAGTACTTC
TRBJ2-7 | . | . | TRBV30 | CAWSASIGQFFYEQYF | TGTGCCTGGAGTGCATCGATAGGACAGTTCTTCTACGAGCAGTACTTC
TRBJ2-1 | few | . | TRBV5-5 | CASSLDGRGGNEQFF | TGTGCCAGCAGCTTGGATGGCCGAGGGGGCAATGAGCAGTTCTTC
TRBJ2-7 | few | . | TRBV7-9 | CASSQGSLEQYF | TGTGCCAGCAGCCAAGGGAGTCTCGAGCAGTACTTC
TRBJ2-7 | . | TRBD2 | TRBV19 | CASSIASGSGYEQYF | TGTGCCAGTAGTATAGCCAGCGGGAGCGGGTACGAGCAGTACTTC
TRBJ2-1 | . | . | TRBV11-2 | CASRGVEQFF | TGTGCCAGTAGAGGTGTCGAGCAGTTCTTC
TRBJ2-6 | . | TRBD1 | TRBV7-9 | CASSWDRGLGANVLTF | TGTGCCAGCAGCTGGGACAGGGGGCTTGGGGCCAACGTCCTGACTTTC
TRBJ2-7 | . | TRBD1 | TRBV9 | CASSVGTGASYEQYF | TGTGCCAGCAGCGTAGGGACAGGCGCCTCCTACGAGCAGTACTTC
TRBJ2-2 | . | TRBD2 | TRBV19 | CASSISSGYTGELFF | TGTGCCAGTAGTATCAGTAGCGGGTACACCGGGGAGCTGTTTTTT
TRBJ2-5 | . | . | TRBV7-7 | CASSPPGDTGTQYF | TGTGCTAGCAGCCCCCCCGGGGACACGGGGACCCAGTACTTC
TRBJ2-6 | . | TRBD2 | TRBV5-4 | CASSWDYFSGANVLTF | TGTGCCAGCAGCTGGGACTACTTCTCTGGGGCCAACGTCCTGACTTTC
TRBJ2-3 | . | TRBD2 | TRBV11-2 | CASSFSLADTDTQYF | TGTGCCAGCAGCTTCTCACTAGCGGATACAGATACGCAGTATTTT
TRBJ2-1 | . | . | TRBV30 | CAWSVLGPRGVQFF | TGTGCCTGGAGTGTACTAGGACCCCGCGGTGTGCAGTTCTTC
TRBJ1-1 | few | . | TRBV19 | CASSITALPNTEAFF | TGTGCCAGTAGTATTACAGCCCTGCCGAACACTGAAGCTTTCTTT
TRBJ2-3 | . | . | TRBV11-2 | CASSLEQGNTDTQYF | TGTGCCAGCAGCTTAGAGCAGGGGAACACAGATACGCAGTATTTT
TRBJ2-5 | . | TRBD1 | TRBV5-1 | CATRTGGQETQYF | TGCGCCACCCGGACAGGAGGTCAAGAGACCCAGTACTTC
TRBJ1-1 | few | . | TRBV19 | CASKVTVRDTEAFF | TGTGCCAGTAAGGTGACAGTTAGGGACACTGAAGCTTTCTTT
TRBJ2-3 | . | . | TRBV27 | CASRSRGGDPSDTQYF | TGTGCCAGCAGGTCTAGGGGCGGGGATCCCTCAGATACGCAGTATTTT
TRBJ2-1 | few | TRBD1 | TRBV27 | CASSRQGRINEQFF | TGTGCCAGCAGTAGACAGGGTAGAATCAATGAGCAGTTCTTC
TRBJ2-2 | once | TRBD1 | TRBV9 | CASSVRDRERNTGELFF | TGTGCCAGCAGCGTCCGGGACAGGGAGCGGAACACCGGGGAGCTGTTTTTT
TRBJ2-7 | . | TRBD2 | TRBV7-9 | CASSRGAAGAGDEQYF | TGTGCCAGCAGCCGGGGGGCAGCGGGAGCCGGCGACGAGCAGTACTTC
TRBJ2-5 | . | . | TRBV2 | CASLPRGGRKTQYF | TGTGCCAGCCTTCCGAGGGGAGGCAGGAAGACCCAGTACTTC
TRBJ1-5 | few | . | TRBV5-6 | CASSIVWENQPQHF | TGTGCCAGTAGTATAGTTTGGGAGAATCAGCCCCAGCATTTT
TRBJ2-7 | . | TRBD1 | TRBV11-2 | CASSPRPRQGGYEQYF | TGTGCCAGCAGCCCCCGTCCCCGACAGGGTGGGTACGAGCAGTACTTC
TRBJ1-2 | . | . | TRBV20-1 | CSARDERSYTF | TGCAGTGCTAGAGATGAGAGGAGCTACACCTTC
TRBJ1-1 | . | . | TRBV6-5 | CASSYSKLDTEAFF | TGTGCCAGCAGTTACTCGAAATTAGACACTGAAGCTTTCTTT
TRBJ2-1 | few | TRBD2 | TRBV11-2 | CASSPQRGPGNEQFF | TGTGCCAGCAGCCCCCAGCGGGGCCCGGGGAATGAGCAGTTCTTC
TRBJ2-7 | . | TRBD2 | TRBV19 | CASSPRGGAEQYF | TGTGCCAGTAGTCCGCGGGGGGGGGCCGAGCAGTACTTC
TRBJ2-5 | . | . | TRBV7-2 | CASSAIDTQETQYF | TGTGCCAGCAGCGCGATCGACACCCAAGAGACCCAGTACTTC
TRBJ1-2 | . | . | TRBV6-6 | CASSYSAGTSYGYTF | TGTGCCAGCAGTTACTCGGCCGGGACTTCGTATGGCTACACCTTC
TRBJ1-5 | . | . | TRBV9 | CASSVGPGSNSNQPQHF | TGTGCCAGCAGCGTAGGACCGGGGTCGAATAGCAATCAGCCCCAGCATTTT
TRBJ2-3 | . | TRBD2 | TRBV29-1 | CSVRSGRDDTQYF | TGCAGCGTACGTAGCGGGAGGGACGATACGCAGTATTTT
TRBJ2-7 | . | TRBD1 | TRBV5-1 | CASSPRGPYEQYF | TGCGCCAGCAGCCCCAGGGGGCCTTACGAGCAGTACTTC
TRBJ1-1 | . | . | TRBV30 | CAWSLQGLEAFF | TGTGCCTGGAGTCTCCAGGGATTAGAAGCTTTCTTT
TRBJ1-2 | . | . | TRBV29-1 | CSVEGIQANYGYTF | TGCAGCGTTGAAGGGATACAGGCTAACTATGGCTACACCTTC
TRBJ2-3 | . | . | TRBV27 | CASSLRGQGSTDTQYF | TGTGCCAGCAGTTTAAGGGGACAAGGAAGCACAGATACGCAGTATTTT
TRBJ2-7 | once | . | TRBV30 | CAWSVPLRNSYEQYF | TGTGCCTGGAGTGTACCCCTTAGAAACTCCTACGAGCAGTACTTC
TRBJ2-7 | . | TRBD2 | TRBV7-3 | CASSPRASGRVYEQYF | TGTGCCAGCAGCCCCAGGGCTAGCGGAAGAGTCTACGAGCAGTACTTC
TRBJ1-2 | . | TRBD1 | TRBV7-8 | CASSLLGQGGGYTF | TGTGCCAGCAGCTTATTGGGACAGGGCGGCGGCTACACCTTC
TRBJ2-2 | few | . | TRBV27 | CASSRVAVTGELFF | TGTGCCAGCAGCCGAGTAGCGGTCACCGGGGAGCTGTTTTTT
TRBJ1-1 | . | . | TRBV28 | CASSTPSAEAFF | TGTGCCAGCAGTACCCCCAGCGCTGAAGCTTTCTTT
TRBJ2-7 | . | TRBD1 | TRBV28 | CASSPTGTAHYEQYF | TGTGCCAGCAGTCCGACCGGGACAGCCCACTACGAGCAGTACTTC
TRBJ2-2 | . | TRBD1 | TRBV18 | CASSQTGGRVGELFF | TGTGCCAGCTCGCAAACAGGGGGCCGAGTCGGGGAGCTGTTTTTT
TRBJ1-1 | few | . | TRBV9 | CASSVEPQATEAFF | TGTGCCAGCAGCGTAGAGCCCCAGGCCACTGAAGCTTTCTTT
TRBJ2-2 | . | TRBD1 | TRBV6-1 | CASSEGQGYTGELFF | TGTGCCAGCAGTGAGGGACAGGGGTACACCGGGGAGCTGTTTTTT
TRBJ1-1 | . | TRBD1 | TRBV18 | CASSTTTGVGGGTEAFF | TGTGCCAGCTCAACCACTACAGGGGTGGGTGGTGGCACTGAAGCTTTCTTT
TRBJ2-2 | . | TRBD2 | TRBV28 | CASSLLGAGDVGELFF | TGTGCCAGCAGTTTATTGGGAGCGGGAGATGTCGGGGAGCTGTTTTTT
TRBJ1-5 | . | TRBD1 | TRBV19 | CASSIGAGTGYQPQHF | TGTGCCAGTAGTATAGGGGCCGGGACAGGTTATCAGCCCCAGCATTTT